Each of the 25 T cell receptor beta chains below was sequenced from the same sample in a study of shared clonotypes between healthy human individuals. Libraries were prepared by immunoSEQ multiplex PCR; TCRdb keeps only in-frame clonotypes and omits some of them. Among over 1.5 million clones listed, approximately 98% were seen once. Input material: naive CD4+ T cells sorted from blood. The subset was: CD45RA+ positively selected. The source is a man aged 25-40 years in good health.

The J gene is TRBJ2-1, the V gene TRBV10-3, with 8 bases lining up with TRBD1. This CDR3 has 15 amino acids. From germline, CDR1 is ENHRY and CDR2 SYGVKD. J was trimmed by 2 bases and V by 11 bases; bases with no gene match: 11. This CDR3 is CAGARQGSAYNEQFF. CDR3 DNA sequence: TGTGCCGGGGCAAGACAGGGGTCGGCCTACAATGAGCAGTTCTTC.

The CDR3 sequence is CASTGTNYGDEQFF. CDR3 in DNA: TGTGCCAGCACCGGGACTAACTATGGCGATGAGCAGTTCTTC. The V gene is TRBV2, the J gene TRBJ2-1; 7 bases map to TRBD2. This CDR3 is built from 14 residues. Germline CDR1 is SNHLY and CDR2 is FYNNEI. J was trimmed by 8 bases and V by 7 bases; bases with no gene match: 11.

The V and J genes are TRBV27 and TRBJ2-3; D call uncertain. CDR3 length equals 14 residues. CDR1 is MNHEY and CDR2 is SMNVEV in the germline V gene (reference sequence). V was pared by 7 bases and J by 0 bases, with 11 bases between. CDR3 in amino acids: CASTPGLSTDTQYF. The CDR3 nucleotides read TGTGCCAGCACTCCAGGTTTGAGCACAGATACGCAGTATTTT.

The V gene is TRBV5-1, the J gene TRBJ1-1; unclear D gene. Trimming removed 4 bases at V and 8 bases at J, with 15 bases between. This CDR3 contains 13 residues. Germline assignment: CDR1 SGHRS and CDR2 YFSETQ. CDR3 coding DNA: TGCGCCAGCAGCGCGTCTGCACCGGTCGAAGCTTTCTTT. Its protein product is CASSASAPVEAFF.

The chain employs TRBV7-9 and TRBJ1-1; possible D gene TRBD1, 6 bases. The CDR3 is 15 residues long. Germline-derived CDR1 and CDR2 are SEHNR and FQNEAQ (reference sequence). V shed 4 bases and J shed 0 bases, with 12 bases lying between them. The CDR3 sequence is CASSSPGTLNTEAFF. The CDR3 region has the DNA TGTGCCAGCAGCTCCCCCGGGACACTGAACACTGAAGCTTTCTTT.

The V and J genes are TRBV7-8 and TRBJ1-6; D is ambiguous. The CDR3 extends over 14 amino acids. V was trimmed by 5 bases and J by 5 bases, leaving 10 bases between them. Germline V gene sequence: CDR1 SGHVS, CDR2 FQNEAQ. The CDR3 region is CASSLRDNNSPLHF. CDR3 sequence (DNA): TGTGCCAGCAGCCTTCGGGATAATAATTCACCCCTCCACTTT. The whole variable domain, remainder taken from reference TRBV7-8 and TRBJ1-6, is GAGVSQSPRYKVAKRGQDVALRCDPISGHVSLFWYQQALGQGPEFLTYFQNEAQLDKSGLPSDRFFAERPEGSVSTLKIQRTQQEDSAVYLCASSLRDNNSPLHFGNGTRLTVT.

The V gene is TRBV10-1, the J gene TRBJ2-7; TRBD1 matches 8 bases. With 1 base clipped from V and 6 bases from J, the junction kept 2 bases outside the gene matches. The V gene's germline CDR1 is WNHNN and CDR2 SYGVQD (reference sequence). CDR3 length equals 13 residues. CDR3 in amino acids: CASSEFRGLEQYF. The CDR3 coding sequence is TGCGCCAGCAGTGAGTTCAGGGGGCTCGAGCAGTACTTC.

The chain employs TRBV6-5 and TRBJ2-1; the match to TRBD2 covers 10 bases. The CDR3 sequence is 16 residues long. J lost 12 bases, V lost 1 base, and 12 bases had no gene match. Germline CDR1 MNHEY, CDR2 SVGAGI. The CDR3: CASSYFGLAGDRGQFF. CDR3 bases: TGTGCCAGCAGTTACTTCGGCCTAGCGGGAGATCGAGGGCAGTTCTTC.

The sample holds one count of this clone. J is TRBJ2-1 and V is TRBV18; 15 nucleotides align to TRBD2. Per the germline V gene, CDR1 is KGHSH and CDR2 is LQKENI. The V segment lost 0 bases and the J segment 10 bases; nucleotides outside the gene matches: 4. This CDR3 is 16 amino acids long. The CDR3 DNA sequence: TGTGCCAGCTCACCACCGGGACTAGCGGGAGGCTGGGAGCAGTTCTTC. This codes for CASSPPGLAGGWEQFF.

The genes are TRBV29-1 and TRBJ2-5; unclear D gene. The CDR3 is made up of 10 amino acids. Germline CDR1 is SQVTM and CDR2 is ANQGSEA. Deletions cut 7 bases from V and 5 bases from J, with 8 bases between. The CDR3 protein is CSALEETQYF. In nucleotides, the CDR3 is TGCAGCGCCCTGGAGGAGACCCAGTACTTC.

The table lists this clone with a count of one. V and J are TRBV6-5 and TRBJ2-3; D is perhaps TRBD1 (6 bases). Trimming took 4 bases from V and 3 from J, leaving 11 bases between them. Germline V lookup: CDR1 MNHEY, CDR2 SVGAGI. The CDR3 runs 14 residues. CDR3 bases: TGTGCCAGCAGTTGGACAGCCGATACAGATACGCAGTATTTT. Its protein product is CASSWTADTDTQYF.

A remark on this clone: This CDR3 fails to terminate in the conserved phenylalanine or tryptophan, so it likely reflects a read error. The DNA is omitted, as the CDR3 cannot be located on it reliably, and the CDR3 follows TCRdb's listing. CDR3 sequence reads: CASRSGRPGV. The chain carries TRBV19 and TRBJ2-3; the table's D call of TRBD2 was not tested on the DNA. The CDR3 is 10 residues long, ends included. Per the germline V gene, CDR1 is LNHDA and CDR2 is SQIVND (reference sequence).

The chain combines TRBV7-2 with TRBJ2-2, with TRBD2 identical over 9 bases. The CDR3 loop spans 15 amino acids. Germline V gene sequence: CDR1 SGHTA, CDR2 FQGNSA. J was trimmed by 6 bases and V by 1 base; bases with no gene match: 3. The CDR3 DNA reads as TGTGCCAGCAGCTTAGAAGCGGGAGGTGCCGGGGAGCTGTTTTTT. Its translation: CASSLEAGGAGELFF.

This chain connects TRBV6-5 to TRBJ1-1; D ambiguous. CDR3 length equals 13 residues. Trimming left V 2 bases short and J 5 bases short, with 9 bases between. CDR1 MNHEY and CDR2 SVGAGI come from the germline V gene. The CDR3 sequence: CASSYMGNTEAFF. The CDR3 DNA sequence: TGTGCCAGCAGTTACATGGGAAATACTGAAGCTTTCTTT.

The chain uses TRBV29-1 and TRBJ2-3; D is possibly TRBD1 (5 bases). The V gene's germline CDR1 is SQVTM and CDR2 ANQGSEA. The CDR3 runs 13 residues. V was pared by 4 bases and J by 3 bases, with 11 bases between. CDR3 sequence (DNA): TGCAGCGTTGGCAGGGTGGTTACAGATACGCAGTATTTT. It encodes CSVGRVVTDTQYF.

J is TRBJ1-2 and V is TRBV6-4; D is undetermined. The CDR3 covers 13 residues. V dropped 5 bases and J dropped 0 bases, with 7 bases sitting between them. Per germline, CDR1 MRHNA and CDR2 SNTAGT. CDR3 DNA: TGTGCCAGCAGTCCCGGATCTAACTATGGCTACACCTTC. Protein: CASSPGSNYGYTF.

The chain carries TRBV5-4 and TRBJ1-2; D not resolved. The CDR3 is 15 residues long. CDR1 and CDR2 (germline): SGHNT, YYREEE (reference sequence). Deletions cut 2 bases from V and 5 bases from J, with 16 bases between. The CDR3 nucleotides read TGTGCCAGCAGCTTAGGGTTCGGGGTCGATTATGGCTACACCTTC. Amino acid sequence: CASSLGFGVDYGYTF.

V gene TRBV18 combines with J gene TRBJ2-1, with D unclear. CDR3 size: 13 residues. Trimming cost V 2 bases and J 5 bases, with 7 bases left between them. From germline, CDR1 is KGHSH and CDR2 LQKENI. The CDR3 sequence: CASSPARDNEQFF. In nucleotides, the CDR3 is TGTGCCAGCTCACCAGCTAGAGACAATGAGCAGTTCTTC.

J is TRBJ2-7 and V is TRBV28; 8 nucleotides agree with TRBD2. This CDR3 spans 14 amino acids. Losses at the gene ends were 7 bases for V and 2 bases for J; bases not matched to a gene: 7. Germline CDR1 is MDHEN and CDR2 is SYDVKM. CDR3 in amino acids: CASTLAGITYEQYF. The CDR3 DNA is TGTGCCAGCACCCTAGCGGGTATAACCTACGAGCAGTACTTC.

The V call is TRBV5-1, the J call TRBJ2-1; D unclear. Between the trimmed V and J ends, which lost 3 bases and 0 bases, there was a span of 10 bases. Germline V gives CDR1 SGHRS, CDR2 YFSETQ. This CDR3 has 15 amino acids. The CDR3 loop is CASSWPSSSYNEQFF. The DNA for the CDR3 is TGCGCCAGCAGCTGGCCATCGAGCTCCTACAATGAGCAGTTCTTC.

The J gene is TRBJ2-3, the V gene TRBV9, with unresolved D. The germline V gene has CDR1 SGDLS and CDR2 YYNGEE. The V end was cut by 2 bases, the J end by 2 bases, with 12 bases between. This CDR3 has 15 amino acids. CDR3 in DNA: TGTGCCAGCAGCGTGGGTCAAACTAACACAGATACGCAGTATTTT. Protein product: CASSVGQTNTDTQYF.

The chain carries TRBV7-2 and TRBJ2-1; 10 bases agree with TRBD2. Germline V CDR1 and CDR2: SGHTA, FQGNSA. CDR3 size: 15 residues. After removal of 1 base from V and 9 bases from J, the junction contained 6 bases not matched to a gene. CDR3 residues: CASSLGTQREGEQFF. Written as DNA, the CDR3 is TGTGCCAGCAGCTTAGGGACGCAGCGGGAGGGTGAGCAGTTCTTC.

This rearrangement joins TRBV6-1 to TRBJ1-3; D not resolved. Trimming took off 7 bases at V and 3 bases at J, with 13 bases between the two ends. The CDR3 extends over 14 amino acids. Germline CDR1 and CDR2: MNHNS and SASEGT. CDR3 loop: CASNIDWGGNTIYF. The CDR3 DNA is TGTGCCAGCAATATTGACTGGGGTGGAAACACCATATATTTT.

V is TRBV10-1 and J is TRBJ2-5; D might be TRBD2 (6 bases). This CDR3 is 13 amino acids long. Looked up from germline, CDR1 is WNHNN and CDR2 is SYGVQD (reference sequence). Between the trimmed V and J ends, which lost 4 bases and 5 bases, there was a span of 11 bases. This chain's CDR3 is CASSVRERETQYF. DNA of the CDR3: TGCGCCAGCAGTGTTCGGGAGCGGGAGACCCAGTACTTC.

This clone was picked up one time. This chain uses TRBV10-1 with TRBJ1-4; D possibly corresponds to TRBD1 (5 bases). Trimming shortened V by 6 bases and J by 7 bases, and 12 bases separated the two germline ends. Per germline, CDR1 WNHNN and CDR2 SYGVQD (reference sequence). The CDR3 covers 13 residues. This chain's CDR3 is CASSRQLSEKLFF. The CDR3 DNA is TGCGCCAGCAGCCGACAGCTGAGTGAAAAACTGTTTTTT.